This TCR beta chain was found in a study of blood T cell repertoires in COVID-19. Using immunoSEQ multiplex PCR, the repertoire was profiled, and TCRdb retains in-frame clones only, with some absent. The repertoire holds just under 45,000 clones, with around nine tenths as singletons. The CDR3 covers 15 residues. Germline loops: CDR1 MDHEN, CDR2 SYDVKM. V shed 6 bases and J 0 bases; nucleotides not matched to a gene: 5. V gene TRBV28 combines with J gene TRBJ1-3, with 7 bases matching TRBD1. The clonotype originates from a man in his forties with COVID-19, enrolled during active disease. Sequencing was carried out using peripheral blood. The DNA for the CDR3 is TGTGCCAGCAGATTGACAGGGTCCTCTGGAAACACCATATATTTT. Amino acids: CASRLTGSSGNTIYF.